Below are 10 T cell receptor beta chains sequenced from a single sample in a study of graft-versus-host responses after intestinal transplantation. The repertoire was sequenced with immunoSEQ multiplex PCR; TCRdb's copy has only in-frame clones and lacks some. Here the sample spans about 130,000 clones, 85% to 95% being singletons. No cognate antigen is known for these TCRs. This sample comprised unstimulated CD4+ T cells sorted from spleen or lymph node cells, obtained before intestinal transplant. The receptors originated from a human donor who received an intestinal transplant.

The J gene is TRBJ2-5, the V gene TRBV7-2; 14 bases agree with TRBD2. With 5 bases clipped from V and 3 bases from J, the junction kept 2 bases outside the gene matches. This CDR3 contains 15 residues. Germline loops: CDR1 SGHTA, CDR2 FQGNSA. The CDR3 spells CASSATSGREETQYF. CDR3 nucleotide sequence: TGTGCCAGCAGCGCGACTAGCGGGAGGGAAGAGACCCAGTACTTC.

The rearrangement links TRBV28 to TRBJ2-7; TRBD1 agrees at 9 bases. The CDR3 is 14 amino acids. V was pared by 8 bases and J by 4 bases, with 9 bases of the junction left unmatched. The germline CDR1 and CDR2 sequences are MDHEN and SYDVKM. CDR3 bases: TGTGCCAGCTACCCGGGACAGGGTCTATACGAGCAGTACTTC. Amino acid sequence: CASYPGQGLYEQYF. Full variable domain (outside the CDR3, taken from reference TRBV28 and TRBJ2-7): DVKVTQSSRYLVKRTGEKVFLECVQDMDHENMFWYRQDPGLGLRLIYFSYDVKMKEKGDIPEGYSVSREKKERFSLILESASTNQTSMYLCASYPGQGLYEQYFGPGTRLTVT.

The chain carries TRBV6-1 and TRBJ2-1, with 10 bases identical to TRBD2. There are 15 residues in the CDR3. The ends lost 4 bases at V and 4 bases at J; junction bases unmatched: 4. Germline assignment: CDR1 MNHNS and CDR2 SASEGT. CDR3 DNA sequence: TGTGCCAGCAGTGCAGCTAGCGGGAGTTACAATGAGCAGTTCTTC. Its translation is CASSAASGSYNEQFF.

This clone was detected only a few times. The rearrangement joins TRBV10-3 to TRBJ1-1; D might be TRBD1 (6 bases). The germline CDR1 and CDR2 sequences are ENHRY and SYGVKD. V lost 6 bases, J lost 1 base, and 9 bases lay in between. The CDR3 contains 13 residues. The CDR3, as DNA: TGTGCCATCAGCGTGGACAGGAACACTGAAGCTTTCTTT. Its translation is CAISVDRNTEAFF.

V gene TRBV28 combines with J gene TRBJ2-5, with a tentative D call TRBD1 (6 bases). The DNA end favors TRBJ2-7, so the J call may be wrong. This CDR3 region has 13 residues. Germline CDR1 MDHEN, CDR2 SYDVKM. In DNA form, the CDR3 reads TGTGCCAGTTTAGGGCAGGGGTACTACGAGCAGTACTTC. It yields the protein CASLGQGYYEQYF.

The CDR3, as DNA: TGCGCCAGCAGCCAGACCGGGACAGGGCAAACCTACGAGCAGTACTTC. Protein sequence: CASSQTGTGQTYEQYF. V usage is TRBV5-1 and J usage is TRBJ2-7, with 9 nucleotides matching TRBD1. Germline values: CDR1 SGHRS, CDR2 YFSETQ. The CDR3 is made up of 16 amino acids. V lost 4 bases and J lost 2; bases outside the gene matches: 10.

V and J are TRBV5-1 and TRBJ2-7; D possibly matches TRBD1 or TRBD2 (5 bases each). Germline CDR1 is SGHRS and CDR2 is YFSETQ. V was pared by 4 bases and J by 6 bases, with 14 bases between. The CDR3 consists of 13 residues. Here the CDR3 reads CASSTQGRLEQYF. Written as DNA, the CDR3 is TGCGCCAGCAGCACCCAGGGACGGCTCGAGCAGTACTTC. Together with reference TRBV5-1 and TRBJ2-7, the CDR3 gives the full variable domain: KAGVTQTPRYLIKTRGQQVTLSCSPISGHRSVSWYQQTPGQGLQFLFEYFSETQRNKGNFPGRFSGRQFSNSRSEMNVSTLELGDSALYLCASSTQGRLEQYFGPGTRLTVT.

V usage is TRBV9 and J usage is TRBJ2-2, with 8 positions matching TRBD2. The CDR3 covers 15 residues. V dropped 0 bases and J dropped 9; count of bases not matched to a gene: 7. From germline, CDR1 is SGDLS and CDR2 YYNGEE. The DNA for the CDR3 is TGTGCCAGCAGCGTAGCGGGAGGGCCGAACCGGGAGCTGTTTTTT. It codes for CASSVAGGPNRELFF.

The chain combines TRBV2 with TRBJ2-2; D is undetermined. CDR1 and CDR2 (germline): SNHLY, FYNNEI. Trimming pared 7 bases from V and 5 bases from J, leaving 8 bases between. There are 12 residues in the CDR3. The CDR3 DNA reads as TGTGCCAGCACCCTGGGGACCGGGGAGCTGTTTTTT. Translated, it gives CASTLGTGELFF.

This clone was observed a single time. The chain uses TRBV6-1 and TRBJ2-7; D is undetermined. Trimming removed 3 bases at V and 3 bases at J, with 18 bases between. The CDR3 loop spans 16 amino acids. Germline-derived CDR1 and CDR2 are MNHNS and SASEGT. The chain's CDR3 is CASSDVGREKGYEQYF. The DNA of the CDR3 is TGTGCCAGCAGTGATGTAGGACGAGAAAAGGGCTACGAGCAGTACTTC.